The rows below give T cell receptor beta chains drawn from one sample of a study of blood T cell repertoires in COVID-19. Libraries were prepared by immunoSEQ multiplex PCR; TCRdb keeps only in-frame clonotypes and omits some of them. Of 250,000 to 350,000 clones detected, roughly 90% appear once; the ten largest clones hold over 9%. Sequenced material: peripheral blood. These TCRs come from a woman in her 30s with COVID-19, enrolled during active disease. Both conserved end residues are part of each CDR3. A D gene is named only where the DNA matches it firmly. Only some rows state a clone size, as once, few, many or a class for expanded clones.

>.|.|TRBJ1-2|TRBV24-1
TGTGCCACCAGTGGACTGGACAGCGGCTATGGCTACACCTTC
CATSGLDSGYGYTF
>TRBD1|once|TRBJ2-7|TRBV28
TGTGCCAGCTTCCCAGGGGGTTCCTACGAGCAGTACTTC
CASFPGGSYEQYF
>TRBD2|.|TRBJ2-7|TRBV7-2
TGTGCCAGCAGCTCGGGACTAGCGGGAGGGCGCGAGCAGTACTTC
CASSSGLAGGREQYF
>.|.|TRBJ1-4|TRBV6-5
TGTGCCAGCAGTTACGCAGGTCGTAATGAAAAACTGTTTTTT
CASSYAGRNEKLFF
>.|.|TRBJ2-1|TRBV5-1
TGCGCCAGCAGCTTGGATCGGGACAACCCTTACAATGAGCAGTTCTTC
CASSLDRDNPYNEQFF
>.|.|TRBJ2-3|TRBV30
TGTGCCTGGATGGGGGCAGGCACAGATACGCAGTATTTT
CAWMGAGTDTQYF
>.|.|TRBJ1-1|TRBV2
TGTGCCAGCAAGGACAGGAACACTGAAGCTTTCTTT
CASKDRNTEAFF
>TRBD1|.|TRBJ2-3|TRBV4-1
TGCGCCAGCACCCTACAAGAGGGGGCCGCAGATACGCAGTATTTT
CASTLQEGAADTQYF
>.|.|TRBJ1-5|TRBV4-1
TGCGCCAGCTGTGAGACTTTGAGCAATCAGCCCCAGCATTTT
CASCETLSNQPQHF
>TRBD2|.|TRBJ2-1|TRBV5-1
TGCGCCAGCAGCCCCCTAGCGGGAGGGCTAAATGAGCAGTTCTTC
CASSPLAGGLNEQFF
>TRBD2|.|TRBJ2-1|TRBV19
TGTGCCAGTAGTAACTTAAGACTAGCGGAGTACAATGAGCAGTTCTTC
CASSNLRLAEYNEQFF
>.|.|TRBJ1-6|TRBV27
TGTGCCAGCAGTTGGGACTCCCCGAGCTCCTATAATTCACCCCTCCACTTT
CASSWDSPSSYNSPLHF
>TRBD1|.|TRBJ2-7|TRBV2
TGTGCCAGCAACCGGGACAGGGATGGCGAGCAGTACTTC
CASNRDRDGEQYF
>.|once|TRBJ2-2|TRBV5-5
TGTGCCAGCAGCTTGCCATACACCGGGGAGCTGTTTTTT
CASSLPYTGELFF
>TRBD1|once|TRBJ1-5|TRBV6-6
TGTGCCAGCAGGACCCCAGGGGGCGCCGATCAGCCCCAGCATTTT
CASRTPGGADQPQHF
>.|.|TRBJ2-7|TRBV5-6
TGTGCCAGCAGCCTGGGGGCAGGGGCCTACGAGCAGTACTTC
CASSLGAGAYEQYF
>.|.|TRBJ2-5|TRBV24-1
TGTGCCACCAGTGATTTGGACAGTCAAGAGACCCAGTACTTC
CATSDLDSQETQYF
>TRBD1|.|TRBJ1-4|TRBV19
TGTGCCAGTAGTAGAACCGGGACAGGGTCTAATGAAAAACTGTTTTTT
CASSRTGTGSNEKLFF
>.|.|TRBJ2-7|TRBV5-6
TGTGCCAGCAGCTTGTACGGGGTGAGCGAGCAGTACTTC
CASSLYGVSEQYF
>TRBD1|.|TRBJ2-5|TRBV2
TGTGCCAGCAGTGAAATGAGGGGACAGTTCGAGACCCAGTACTTC
CASSEMRGQFETQYF
>.|.|TRBJ2-6|TRBV7-9
TGTGCCAGCAGCTTAGACGGGAATTTGGGCTCTGGGGCCAACGTCCTGACTTTC
CASSLDGNLGSGANVLTF
>.|.|TRBJ1-2|TRBV7-9
TGTGCCAGCAGCTTACAGACAAACTATGGCTACACCTTC
CASSLQTNYGYTF
>TRBD1|.|TRBJ1-2|TRBV10-3
TGTGCCATCAGTGATAGGACAGGAGTTTCTTCCAACTATGGCTACACCTTC
CAISDRTGVSSNYGYTF
>TRBD1|.|TRBJ2-5|TRBV10-3
TGTGCCACCACCCCCGGGACAGAGCAAGAGACCCAGTACTTC
CATTPGTEQETQYF
>TRBD1|.|TRBJ2-1|TRBV6-5
TGTGCCAGCAGCCGAACAGGGGAAGAGCAGTTCTTC
CASSRTGEEQFF